This paragraph covers one TCR beta chain sequence. The data are from a study of blood T cell repertoires in COVID-19. Study background: There were acute and convalescent COVID-19 samples, and they came from the United States, Italy and Spain. Sample material is recorded as cDNA or gDNA derived from T cells, B-cell-depleted T cells, or PBMCs.

In the authors' workflow: Reference gene primers were amplified, and this amplification served to estimate nucleated cell counts. Method: immunoSEQ multiplex PCR; TCRdb's copy keeps in-frame clones and lacks some. That table supplies the V and J calls and clone size; D and trimming were determined from the DNA. The sample has roughly 79,000 clones, roughly four fifths seen once. The CDR3 loop spans 14 amino acids. V was shortened by 3 bases and J by 0 bases, with 8 bases between the two germline ends. Germline CDR1 and CDR2: SGHTA and FQGNSA. The sample was peripheral blood. The rearrangement uses TRBV7-2 and TRBJ1-1; a possible D gene is TRBD1 (5 bases). The receptor comes from a human donor in a cohort sampled during active COVID-19. Here the CDR3 reads CASSFGGMNTEAFF. Written as DNA, the CDR3 is TGTGCCAGCAGCTTTGGGGGGATGAACACTGAAGCTTTCTTT.